The T cell receptor (beta chain) described here comes from a study of T-cell memory formation after mild COVID-19. As to this clonotype: Antigen unknown.

From the 5' RACE reads, TCRdb called clonotypes with MiXCR, one entry per CDR3 protein. The table lists about 540,000 distinct CDR3 sequences, roughly 21% of them singletons, with approximately 13% in the top ten. General study points: Clones that contracted from day 15 to 85 were balanced CD4/CD8, while later expanders leaned CD4+.

The receptor was isolated from an adult woman who had mild COVID-19 (a few samples of this study predate the infection). Cell type and time point are not known. Source material: PBMCs or a T cell subset sorted from them (not recorded which).

CDR3 region: CATSTRGTEGVNGYTF. The CDR3 bases are TGTGCCACCAGCACTAGGGGGACAGAAGGGGTTAATGGCTACACCTTC. This sequence joins TRBV15 and TRBJ1-2; 7 bases are shared with TRBD1. The CDR3 consists of 16 residues. Per the germline V gene, CDR1 is LNHNV and CDR2 is YYDKDF (reference sequence). V shed 4 bases and J 6 bases; nucleotides not matched to a gene: 14.